These 28 T cell receptor beta chains came from one sample sequenced in a study of blood T cell repertoires in COVID-19. Profiled with immunoSEQ multiplex PCR; TCRdb holds only in-frame clones, not every one. The sample has more than 200,000 clones; around 90% are singletons. The sample consisted of peripheral blood. The receptors here all came from a human donor in a cohort sampled during active COVID-19.

This clone was found once. The chain couples TRBV25-1 to TRBJ2-5; 7 positions match TRBD1. With 6 bases clipped from V and 3 bases from J, the junction kept 10 bases outside the gene matches. This CDR3 has 15 amino acids. In germline, CDR1 is MGHDK, CDR2 SYGVNS. This chain's CDR3 is CASSLRGQGEETQYF. Written as DNA, the CDR3 is TGTGCCAGCAGCCTCCGAGGGCAGGGGGAAGAGACCCAGTACTTC.

The rearrangement uses TRBV5-5 and TRBJ2-7; D possibly corresponds to TRBD2 (6 bases). The CDR3 spans 14 residues. The V gene lost 4 bases and the J gene lost 3 bases, with 14 bases spanning the gap. CDR1 is SGHKS, CDR2 YYEKEE, per germline (reference sequence). The CDR3 spells CASSIGVADYEQYF. The DNA of the CDR3 is TGTGCCAGCAGCATTGGGGTAGCGGACTACGAGCAGTACTTC.

CDR3 coding DNA: TGTGCCAGTAGTATAGATCCGTGGAGGACCGATCAGCCCCAGCATTTT. Its protein is CASSIDPWRTDQPQHF. The chain is built from TRBV19 and TRBJ1-5, with no clear D. Germline-derived CDR1 and CDR2 are LNHDA and SQIVND (reference sequence). Trimming shortened V by 0 bases and J by 5 bases, and 14 bases separated the two germline ends. This CDR3 region has 16 residues.

The CDR3 DNA reads as TGCGCCAGCAGGGTAATAGCGGGTAATGAAAAACTGTTTTTT. This sequence encodes CASRVIAGNEKLFF. The chain recombines TRBV5-1 with TRBJ1-4, with unresolved D. Looked up from germline, CDR1 is SGHRS and CDR2 is YFSETQ. The germline V and J ends were trimmed by 5 bases and 4 bases, with 12 bases remaining between them. The CDR3 runs to 14 residues.

The chain combines TRBV4-1 with TRBJ2-2; 7 positions match TRBD2. Germline V CDR1 and CDR2: MGHRA, YSYEKL. The CDR3 length is 15 residues. The V and J ends lost 0 bases and 7 bases, in that order; junction bases with no gene match: 5. The CDR3 region is CASSQERGGDGELFF. CDR3 nucleotides: TGCGCCAGCAGCCAAGAACGTGGGGGGGACGGGGAGCTGTTTTTT.

This sequence joins TRBV6-2 or TRBV6-3 and TRBJ2-3; D is possibly TRBD2 (6 bases). Germline V gene data show CDR1 as MNHEY and CDR2 as SVGEGT. This CDR3 contains 14 residues. V dropped 2 bases and J dropped 5 bases, with 11 bases sitting between them. The CDR3 here is CASSYNLREDTQYF. The CDR3 nucleotides read TGTGCCAGCAGTTACAACTTGCGGGAAGATACGCAGTATTTT.

This clone turned up a few times. The chain employs TRBV27 and TRBJ2-2, with TRBD2 as a possible D gene (6 bases). The CDR3 loop spans 13 amino acids. Germline V gives CDR1 MNHEY, CDR2 SMNVEV (reference sequence). Trimming cost V 8 bases and J 4 bases, with 11 bases left between them. CDR3 sequence (DNA): TGTGCCAGCCAGGTAGCGGCCACCGGGGAGCTGTTTTTT. This encodes CASQVAATGELFF.

The rearrangement links TRBV9 to TRBJ2-7; 11 bases are shared with TRBD1. Unmatched junction bases numbered 9, after V lost 3 bases and J lost 4 bases. CDR3 length: 16 residues. CDR1 is SGDLS, CDR2 YYNGEE, per germline. The CDR3 region is CASSAAGTGGRYEQYF. In DNA form, the CDR3 reads TGTGCCAGCAGCGCAGCCGGGACAGGGGGTCGGTACGAGCAGTACTTC.

V usage is TRBV24-1 and J usage is TRBJ1-2; the D gene is possibly TRBD1 (6 bases). The germline CDR1 and CDR2 sequences are KGHDR and SFDVKD. This CDR3 has 16 residues. The germline V and J ends were trimmed by 1 base and 2 bases, with 13 bases remaining between them. CDR3 in DNA: TGTGCCACCAGTGATTTCGCACAGGGCGGGAACTATGGCTACACCTTC. Encoded protein: CATSDFAQGGNYGYTF.

This sequence joins TRBV11-2 and TRBJ2-7, with D maybe TRBD1 (6 bases). CDR3 length: 17 residues. The V end lost 5 bases, the J end lost 2 bases, and 22 bases lay between the germline ends. CDR1 is SGHAT and CDR2 is FQNNGV in the germline V gene. In DNA, the CDR3 is TGTGCCAGCAGCCGCCGAGCTTCCGGGACACGAACCTACGAGCAGTACTTC. Translated, it gives CASSRRASGTRTYEQYF.

The chain employs TRBV5-4 and TRBJ1-5, with a weak D call TRBD1 (6 bases). Germline assignment: CDR1 SGHNT and CDR2 YYREEE (reference sequence). V lost 5 bases to trimming and J lost 6 bases, with 12 bases between them. The CDR3 consists of 13 residues. CDR3 protein: CASSSGQTQPQHF. The DNA for the CDR3 is TGTGCCAGCAGTTCCGGACAGACTCAGCCCCAGCATTTT. Combining the CDR3 with reference TRBV5-4 and TRBJ1-5 gives the whole variable domain ETGVTQSPTHLIKTRGQQVTLRCSSQSGHNTVSWYQQALGQGPQFIFQYYREEENGRGNFPPRFSGLQFPNYSSELNVNALELDDSALYLCASSSGQTQPQHFGDGTRLSIL.

J is TRBJ1-5 and V is TRBV28, with a weak D call TRBD1 (5 bases). The CDR3 sequence is 13 residues long. Germline V CDR1 and CDR2: MDHEN, SYDVKM. V lost 5 bases and J 3 bases, leaving 8 bases between the germline ends. CDR3 loop: CASSRRANQPQHF. The CDR3 DNA reads as TGTGCCAGCAGTCGCAGGGCCAATCAGCCCCAGCATTTT.

V is TRBV7-8 and J is TRBJ1-1; D perhaps matches TRBD1 (5 bases). The length of the CDR3 is 12 residues. CDR1 is SGHVS, CDR2 FQNEAQ, per germline. V was pared by 8 bases and J by 4 bases, with 11 bases between. The CDR3 loop is CASGQGTTEAFF. In DNA form, the CDR3 reads TGTGCCAGCGGGCAGGGTACCACTGAAGCTTTCTTT.

This chain uses TRBV3-1 (or the pseudogene TRBV3-2) with TRBJ2-3; maybe TRBD1 (6 bases). Germline assignment: CDR1 LGHDT and CDR2 YNNKEL (reference sequence). The CDR3 runs to 14 residues. V was cut by 3 bases and J by 7 bases, with 14 bases left in between. CDR3: CASSQSSGTHTQYF. In DNA, the CDR3 is TGTGCCAGCAGCCAGTCTTCCGGGACACATACGCAGTATTTT.

CDR3 region: CASSLGQGLTQPQHF. For the CDR3, the DNA is TGTGCCAGCAGCTTGGGACAGGGGTTAACGCAGCCCCAGCATTTT. This rearrangement joins TRBV5-8 to TRBJ1-5, with 8 bases aligning to TRBD1. Trimming removed 0 bases from V and 7 bases from J; junction bases left unmatched: 6. This CDR3 is built from 15 residues. Per the germline V gene, CDR1 is SGHTS and CDR2 is YDEGEE.

This clone appeared a few times. This chain joins TRBV7-9 and TRBJ1-5, with D unclear. CDR3 length equals 14 residues. Trimming took 5 bases from V and 7 from J, leaving 15 bases between them. Germline V gene sequence: CDR1 SEHNR, CDR2 FQNEAQ (reference sequence). The CDR3 loop reads CASSPRLDGQPQHF. CDR3 nucleotide sequence: TGTGCCAGCAGCCCAAGGCTAGACGGACAGCCCCAGCATTTT.

The chain couples TRBV13 to TRBJ2-7; perhaps TRBD1 as D (5 bases). With 2 bases removed from V and 3 bases from J, the gap between germline ends came to 5 bases. In germline, CDR1 is PRHDT, CDR2 FYEKMQ (reference sequence). This CDR3 is built from 12 residues. CDR3 protein: CASSLRGYEQYF. The CDR3 DNA reads as TGTGCCAGCAGCTTAAGGGGCTACGAGCAGTACTTC.

This sequence joins TRBV27 and TRBJ2-7, with 10 bases identical to TRBD2. V dropped 5 bases and J dropped 3; count of bases not matched to a gene: 10. This CDR3 contains 16 residues. The germline V gene encodes CDR1 MNHEY and CDR2 SMNVEV (reference sequence). The CDR3 loop reads CASSVGNSGGIYEQYF. The CDR3 region has the DNA TGTGCCAGCAGTGTAGGGAATAGCGGGGGGATCTACGAGCAGTACTTC.

The V call is TRBV12-5, the J call TRBJ2-7, with D tentatively TRBD2 (6 bases). CDR3 size: 17 residues. The germline V gene encodes CDR1 LGHNT and CDR2 FRNRAP. The V end lost 5 bases, the J end lost 2 bases, and 22 bases lay between the germline ends. CDR3 loop: CASGPRVERAATYEQYF. The CDR3 DNA reads as TGTGCTAGTGGTCCCCGGGTGGAGCGGGCGGCCACCTACGAGCAGTACTTC.

This clone was seen once. The chain recombines TRBV7-2 with TRBJ1-1, with D perhaps TRBD1 (6 bases). The V gene lost 4 bases and the J gene lost 0 bases, with 15 bases spanning the gap. This CDR3 has 16 residues. CDR1 SGHTA and CDR2 FQGNSA come from the germline V gene. This chain's CDR3 is CASSYSSGTMNTEAFF. The CDR3 nucleotides are TGTGCCAGCAGCTACTCTTCCGGGACAATGAACACTGAAGCTTTCTTT.

The chain recombines TRBV5-6 with TRBJ1-4; TRBD1 matches at 9 bases. The length of the CDR3 is 15 residues. Germline CDR1 SGHDT, CDR2 YYEEEE. J lost 7 bases, V lost 4 bases, and 8 bases had no gene match. The DNA of the CDR3 is TGTGCCAGCAGCGACGCCGGGACAGGGAGTGAAAAACTGTTTTTT. As protein: CASSDAGTGSEKLFF.

The gene calls are TRBV5-1 and TRBJ2-5; D is perhaps TRBD2 (6 bases). Between the trimmed V and J ends, which lost 0 bases and 3 bases, there was a span of 15 bases. Germline V gene data show CDR1 as SGHRS and CDR2 as YFSETQ. The CDR3 extends over 16 amino acids. The CDR3 DNA follows: TGCGCCAGCAGCTTGGCCGGGGGTGGGCCGAAAGAGACCCAGTACTTC. The encoded protein is CASSLAGGGPKETQYF.

J is TRBJ1-2 and V is TRBV7-9, with 8 nucleotides matching TRBD1. The CDR3 contains 16 residues. Trimming took 5 bases from V and 6 from J; bases not matched to a gene: 14. The germline V gene has CDR1 SEHNR and CDR2 FQNEAQ (reference sequence). CDR3 sequence (DNA): TGTGCCAGCAGCCATAACGATGTCAGGGGGCAAGATGGCTACACCTTC. This encodes CASSHNDVRGQDGYTF.

The chain joins TRBV5-5 to TRBJ1-3, with 11 positions matching TRBD1. Germline V lookup: CDR1 SGHKS, CDR2 YYEKEE (reference sequence). There are 15 residues in the CDR3. Germline trimming cut 3 bases from V and 4 bases from J; bases unmatched to any gene: 3. For the CDR3, the DNA is TGTGCCAGCAGCTGGGGACAGGGGGGCGGAAACACCATATATTTT. It encodes CASSWGQGGGNTIYF.

This sequence joins TRBV10-2 and TRBJ2-5; D possibly corresponds to TRBD2 (6 bases). V lost 7 bases to trimming and J lost 2 bases, with 11 bases between them. This CDR3 region has 13 residues. Germline CDR1 WSHSY, CDR2 SAAADI. CDR3 nucleotide sequence: TGCGCCAGCACCCCGGGACTTCAAGAGACCCAGTACTTC. Residues: CASTPGLQETQYF.

This sequence joins TRBV5-4 and TRBJ2-3; D might be TRBD2 (5 bases). The CDR3 runs to 15 residues. V was trimmed by 3 bases and J by 2 bases, leaving 13 bases between them. Germline V CDR1 and CDR2: SGHNT, YYREEE (reference sequence). Here the CDR3 reads CASSSLPGNTDTQYF. CDR3 in DNA: TGTGCCAGCAGCTCCCTCCCGGGGAACACAGATACGCAGTATTTT.

About this clone itself: In the same sample, other DNA sequences code for this CDR3. The chain joins TRBV5-1 to TRBJ2-5, with D perhaps TRBD2 (6 bases). CDR1 is SGHRS and CDR2 is YFSETQ in the germline V gene. The CDR3 runs to 13 residues. Trimming stripped 4 bases from V and 2 bases from J, with 9 bases between. Here the CDR3 DNA reads TGCGCCAGCAGCCGGGGACTTCAAGAGACCCAGTACTTC. Its translation: CASSRGLQETQYF.

The genes are TRBV7-2 and TRBJ2-7; D not certain. There are 13 residues in the CDR3. V lost 5 bases and J 0 bases, leaving 8 bases between the germline ends. CDR1 SGHTA and CDR2 FQGNSA come from the germline V gene. The CDR3 region is CASSPPSSYEQYF. CDR3 coding DNA: TGTGCCAGCAGCCCTCCCTCCTCCTACGAGCAGTACTTC.